A single sample is the source of the 26 T cell receptor beta chains below, sequenced in a study of cytomegalovirus exposure and HLA in healthy donors. It was with 60 Vbeta and 13 Jbeta primers that the PCR ran. Sequencing was performed with immunoSEQ multiplex PCR; in TCRdb, only in-frame clones are kept and a portion is missing. The repertoire holds approximately 100,000 clones, with about 77% as singletons. The material sequenced was PBMCs. Receptors were obtained from a woman in her forties in good health and CMV-seronegative.

The chain uses TRBV19 and TRBJ1-1; possibly TRBD1 for D (5 bases). CDR1 LNHDA and CDR2 SQIVND come from the germline V gene (reference sequence). The CDR3 is 14 amino acids. Trimming pared 3 bases from V and 1 base from J, leaving 9 bases between. DNA of the CDR3: TGTGCCAGTAGTATTGCCAGGGCGAACACTGAAGCTTTCTTT. Amino acid sequence: CASSIARANTEAFF.

The rearrangement uses TRBV7-2 and TRBJ1-2; D unclear. V shed 3 bases and J shed 7 bases, with 6 bases lying between them. Germline assignment: CDR1 SGHTA and CDR2 FQGNSA. The CDR3 sequence is 11 residues long. In nucleotides, the CDR3 is TGTGCCAGCAGCTTTGAGGTTGGCTACACCTTC. It codes for CASSFEVGYTF.

This clone was detected only a few times. The V call is TRBV7-9, the J call TRBJ2-3, with TRBD2 as a possible D gene (5 bases). Germline lookup yields CDR1 SEHNR and CDR2 FQNEAQ (reference sequence). The CDR3 has 16 amino acids. Trimming cost V 4 bases and J 3 bases, with 17 bases left between them. The CDR3: CASSYPGLRMTDTQYF. CDR3 DNA: TGTGCCAGCAGCTACCCGGGGTTGAGGATGACAGATACGCAGTATTTT.

The V and J genes are TRBV11-1 and TRBJ1-1; 7 nucleotides match TRBD1. CDR1 and CDR2 (germline): SGHAT, FQDESV (reference sequence). J gave up 3 bases and V 4 bases, and 2 bases lay outside the gene matches. The length of the CDR3 is 13 residues. In DNA, the CDR3 is TGTGCCAGCAGCTCTACAGGGGACACTGAAGCTTTCTTT. Its protein product is CASSSTGDTEAFF.

V and J are TRBV6-1 and TRBJ2-7, with D possibly TRBD2 on 5 matching bases. The length of the CDR3 is 14 residues. Germline V gene data show CDR1 as MNHNS and CDR2 as SASEGT. V was trimmed by 7 bases and J by 0 bases, leaving 13 bases between them. The CDR3 region is CASNSRLSSYEQYF. As DNA, the CDR3 is TGTGCCAGCAACTCACGACTAAGCTCCTACGAGCAGTACTTC.

This chain connects TRBV5-1 to TRBJ1-1; D gene ambiguous. The CDR3 spans 14 residues. Germline V gene sequence: CDR1 SGHRS, CDR2 YFSETQ. The V end was cut by 5 bases, the J end by 5 bases, with 16 bases between. The CDR3 sequence is CASRSGGGKTEAFF. The CDR3 coding sequence is TGCGCCAGCAGGTCCGGCGGAGGGAAAACTGAAGCTTTCTTT.

This chain connects TRBV2 to TRBJ2-1; tentative D call: TRBD2 (6 bases). This CDR3 region has 13 residues. Germline-derived CDR1 and CDR2 are SNHLY and FYNNEI. Trimming left V 6 bases short and J 5 bases short, with 11 bases between. DNA of the CDR3: TGTGCCAGCAGGCCGGGACTCAACAATGAGCAGTTCTTC. Residues: CASRPGLNNEQFF.

V usage is TRBV5-1 and J usage is TRBJ1-2, with 9 positions matching TRBD1. Germline V CDR1 and CDR2: SGHRS, YFSETQ. The CDR3 covers 17 residues. The V gene end was trimmed by 3 bases and the J gene end by 1 base; junction bases not matched to a gene: 10. The CDR3 region is CASSSGQGFSFNYGYTF. The CDR3 DNA is TGCGCCAGCAGCTCCGGACAGGGGTTCTCCTTTAACTATGGCTACACCTTC.

The V and J genes are TRBV7-8 and TRBJ1-2, with no clear D. The ends were cut back, 0 bases at V and 4 bases at J, with 6 bases in the middle. The germline CDR1 and CDR2 sequences are SGHVS and FQNEAQ. CDR3 size: 13 residues. The CDR3 sequence is CASSLAGGYGYTF. In DNA form, the CDR3 reads TGTGCCAGCAGCTTAGCCGGCGGCTATGGCTACACCTTC.

The count of this clone is one. The V and J genes are TRBV6-1 and TRBJ2-2; D is ambiguous. Germline V gives CDR1 MNHNS, CDR2 SASEGT. The CDR3 loop spans 13 amino acids. V shed 10 bases and J shed 0 bases, with 9 bases lying between them. CDR3 coding DNA: TGTGCCACCGCAGCGTCGAACACCGGGGAGCTGTTTTTT. It translates to CATAASNTGELFF.

The rearrangement uses TRBV4-1 and TRBJ2-1; 9 bases agree with TRBD1. Germline loops: CDR1 MGHRA, CDR2 YSYEKL. The trim removed 4 bases at V and 7 bases at J, leaving 8 bases unmatched. The CDR3 spans 15 residues. This CDR3 reads CASSPLGTGLNEQFF. In DNA form, the CDR3 reads TGCGCCAGCAGCCCTCTTGGGACAGGGTTGAATGAGCAGTTCTTC.

The V call is TRBV15, the J call TRBJ1-6, with 8 bases fitting TRBD1. Per germline, CDR1 LNHNV and CDR2 YYDKDF (reference sequence). The CDR3 runs 14 residues. V lost 5 bases to trimming and J lost 9 bases; unmatched junction nucleotides: 6. CDR3 coding DNA: TGTGCCACCAGCTCTGGACAGGGCACTTCACCCCTCCACTTT. Translation: CATSSGQGTSPLHF.

The rearrangement links TRBV5-1 to TRBJ1-1; the D gene is possibly TRBD1 (6 bases). V shed 4 bases and J shed 3 bases, with 13 bases lying between them. Germline V gene sequence: CDR1 SGHRS, CDR2 YFSETQ. This CDR3 has 14 amino acids. CDR3 region: CASSQGQIYTEAFF. The CDR3 region has the DNA TGCGCCAGCAGCCAAGGACAGATTTACACTGAAGCTTTCTTT.

This chain connects TRBV15 to TRBJ1-2; TRBD1 matches at 11 bases. The V segment lost 0 bases and the J segment 7 bases; nucleotides outside the gene matches: 28. The CDR3 spans 23 residues. Germline assignment: CDR1 LNHNV and CDR2 YYDKDF (reference sequence). The CDR3 is CATSRDPTSQTDRGLQWGIGYTF. CDR3 coding DNA: TGTGCCACCAGCAGAGATCCAACCTCCCAAACGGACAGGGGGCTTCAGTGGGGTATTGGCTACACCTTC.

V is TRBV18 and J is TRBJ1-1; perhaps TRBD1 as D (6 bases). The CDR3 contains 13 residues. The germline V gene encodes CDR1 KGHSH and CDR2 LQKENI. V lost 4 bases and J 1 base, leaving 7 bases between the germline ends. Here the CDR3 DNA reads TGTGCCAGCTCACTGGGACAGAACACTGAAGCTTTCTTT. Translated, it gives CASSLGQNTEAFF. The whole variable domain, filled in from reference TRBV18 and TRBJ1-1, reads NAGVMQNPRHLVRRRGQEARLRCSPMKGHSHVYWYRQLPEEGLKFMVYLQKENIIDESGMPKERFSAEFPKEGPSILRIQQVVRGDSAAYFCASSLGQNTEAFFGQGTRLTVV.

The chain is built from TRBV6-4 and TRBJ1-4, with no clear D. The CDR3 extends over 16 amino acids. Per the germline V gene, CDR1 is MRHNA and CDR2 is SNTAGT. Deletions cut 7 bases from V and 2 bases from J, with 17 bases between. The CDR3 DNA reads as TGTGCCAGCACCAATCGAACCCGGCGGACTAATGAAAAACTGTTTTTT. Its translation: CASTNRTRRTNEKLFF.

The chain has TRBV11-2 and TRBJ1-1; D may be TRBD1 (6 bases). CDR1 SGHAT and CDR2 FQNNGV come from the germline V gene. With 3 bases removed from V and 1 base from J, the gap between germline ends came to 12 bases. CDR3 length: 15 residues. CDR3 DNA sequence: TGTGCCAGCAGCTTTAGGGGGGGGGCGAACACTGAAGCTTTCTTT. As protein: CASSFRGGANTEAFF.

This clone appeared a single time. The rearrangement uses TRBV7-3 and TRBJ2-3; 11 nucleotides line up with TRBD2. V lost 3 bases to trimming and J lost 2 bases; unmatched junction nucleotides: 4. This CDR3 region has 16 residues. CDR1 is SGHTA and CDR2 is FQGTGA in the germline V gene. The CDR3 coding sequence is TGTGCCAGCAGCTTTCTAGCGGGGGGTTCCACAGATACGCAGTATTTT. It codes for CASSFLAGGSTDTQYF. The full variable domain, completed using reference TRBV7-3 and TRBJ2-3, is GAGVSQTPSNKVTEKGKYVELRCDPISGHTALYWYRQSLGQGPEFLIYFQGTGAADDSGLPNDRFFAVRPEGSVSTLKIQRTERGDSAVYLCASSFLAGGSTDTQYFGPGTRLTVL.

The chain combines TRBV19 with TRBJ2-7, with D possibly matching TRBD1 (6 bases). Trimming removed 5 bases at V and 6 bases at J, with 11 bases between. This CDR3 region has 12 residues. Germline V gene lookup returns CDR1 LNHDA and CDR2 SQIVND (reference sequence). Here the CDR3 DNA reads TGTGCCAGTAGTGCAGGACAGATCGAGCAGTACTTC. Translated: CASSAGQIEQYF.

The chain combines TRBV7-2 with TRBJ1-3; weak D call: TRBD1 (6 bases). Germline CDR1 reads SGHTA; CDR2 reads FQGNSA. This CDR3 region has 16 residues. V lost 5 bases and J lost 3, with 17 bases in between. For the CDR3, the DNA is TGTGCCAGCAGCGGCCAGCCAGGGGTCTTTGGAAACACCATATATTTT. This gives the protein CASSGQPGVFGNTIYF.

This clone was detected only a few times. V usage is TRBV5-1 and J usage is TRBJ1-6; D gene ambiguous. The germline gives CDR1 SGHRS, CDR2 YFSETQ. Trimming pared 0 bases from V and 7 bases from J, leaving 11 bases between. This CDR3 is 15 amino acids long. CDR3 loop: CASSLGSGINSPLHF. DNA for the CDR3: TGCGCCAGCAGCTTGGGGTCGGGAATCAATTCACCCCTCCACTTT.

Concerning this clone itself: Other DNA sequences of this sample code for an identical CDR3. The rearrangement uses TRBV5-1 and TRBJ2-5; D is possibly TRBD2 (6 bases). The V gene lost 4 bases and the J gene lost 5 bases, with 12 bases spanning the gap. The CDR3 has 13 amino acids. Germline V gene data show CDR1 as SGHRS and CDR2 as YFSETQ. The DNA of the CDR3 is TGCGCCAGCAGCCTAGGTGGGGGGGAGACCCAGTACTTC. This encodes CASSLGGGETQYF.

The chain is built from TRBV27 and TRBJ2-7; 7 nucleotides line up with TRBD1. In germline, CDR1 is MNHEY, CDR2 SMNVEV (reference sequence). The V gene end was trimmed by 6 bases and the J gene end by 0 bases; junction bases not matched to a gene: 8. This CDR3 is 15 amino acids long. In DNA form, the CDR3 reads TGTGCCAGCAGCCTCCGACAGGGAAGCTCCTACGAGCAGTACTTC. This sequence encodes CASSLRQGSSYEQYF.

The V and J genes are TRBV27 and TRBJ1-1; a possible D gene is TRBD1 (5 bases). Trimming cost V 7 bases and J 5 bases, with 14 bases left between them. The CDR3 runs 13 residues. Germline CDR1 and CDR2: MNHEY and SMNVEV (reference sequence). For the CDR3, the DNA is TGTGCCAGCACCCGGATGGGGGGTACTGAAGCTTTCTTT. Its protein product is CASTRMGGTEAFF.

This chain links TRBV7-8 with TRBJ1-5; weak D call: TRBD1 (5 bases). The CDR3 spans 15 residues. V was trimmed by 4 bases and J by 3 bases, leaving 13 bases between them. Germline V gene sequence: CDR1 SGHVS, CDR2 FQNEAQ. The CDR3 DNA reads as TGTGCCAGCAGCTCGGAGACAGCCCTCAATCAGCCCCAGCATTTT. Translated: CASSSETALNQPQHF. Full variable domain (outside the CDR3, taken from reference TRBV7-8 and TRBJ1-5): GAGVSQSPRYKVAKRGQDVALRCDPISGHVSLFWYQQALGQGPEFLTYFQNEAQLDKSGLPSDRFFAERPEGSVSTLKIQRTQQEDSAVYLCASSSETALNQPQHFGDGTRLSIL.

The rearrangement links TRBV6-1 to TRBJ2-2; unclear D gene. The CDR3 has 19 amino acids. Germline V CDR1 and CDR2: MNHNS, SASEGT. Trimming removed 2 bases from V and 0 bases from J, with 19 bases in between. The CDR3 here is CASSEPLPTEFTNTGELFF. DNA for the CDR3: TGTGCCAGCAGTGAACCCCTACCCACGGAGTTTACGAACACCGGGGAGCTGTTTTTT.